What follows are 8 T cell receptor beta chains derived from one specimen sequenced in a study of post-analysis software for immune sequencing data (dated by TCRdb to the mid-2010s). What the authors observed across the whole study: Patients showed significantly higher frequencies than controls for about 5 TRBV segments, among them TRBV5-6, TRBV5-1 and TRBV20-1.

These receptors' targets are unknown. Libraries were constructed by PCR. The reads were generated on an Illumina HiSeq 2500. Unique molecular identifiers were incorporated into TCR beta cDNA libraries to reduce PCR and sequencing biases. TCRdb passed the public sequencing reads through fastp at Q25 and MiXCR, retaining productive beta sequences. Every entry covers one CDR3 protein and lists the most common genes and DNA from its rows. The table for this sample lists about 400,000 distinct CDR3 sequences; 30% to 45% of them were counted only once. Roughly 12% of the sample is in the top ten clones. The sequenced sample was blood. These receptors were obtained from a girl between 5 and 17 years old with multiple sclerosis.

This clonotype was recorded a few times. The chain joins TRBV11-1 to TRBJ2-5; TRBD1 matches 9 bases. The germline CDR1 and CDR2 sequences are SGHAT and FQDESV (reference sequence). J was trimmed by 1 base and V by 1 base; bases with no gene match: 4. The CDR3 is 16 amino acids. The CDR3 nucleotides read TGTGCCAGCAGCTTAGGGGGACAGGGCCTCCAAGAGACCCAGTACTTC. Encoded protein: CASSLGGQGLQETQYF.

The chain joins TRBV21-1 to TRBJ2-1; TRBD1, the table's D call, was not compared with the DNA. The J call may be mistaken, given a closer DNA end match to TRBJ2-7. TRBV21-1 is a documented pseudogene. This CDR3 region has 14 residues. The CDR3 reads CASSKRTGGNEQYF. CDR3 DNA: TGTGCCAGCAGCAAAAGGACAGGGGGCAATGAGCAGTACTTC.

The chain couples TRBV6-1 to TRBJ1-5; 7 bases align to TRBD1. The CDR3 extends over 15 amino acids. The ends lost 6 bases at V and 2 bases at J; junction bases unmatched: 7. Germline-derived CDR1 and CDR2 are MNHNS and SASEGT. The chain's CDR3 is CASRQTGVRNQPQHF. CDR3 nucleotide sequence: TGTGCCAGCAGACAAACAGGGGTTCGCAATCAGCCCCAGCATTTT.

This clonotype was observed a few times. The rearrangement joins TRBV7-9 to TRBJ1-5; D not resolved. Deletions cut 7 bases from V and 3 bases from J, with 7 bases between. The CDR3 has 12 residues. In germline, CDR1 is SEHNR, CDR2 FQNEAQ (reference sequence). The CDR3 sequence is CASNNNNQPQHF. As DNA, the CDR3 is TGTGCCAGCAATAACAACAATCAGCCCCAGCATTTT.

This clonotype has more than one count but fewer than ten. DNA of the CDR3: TGTGCCAGCAGTCCCCGGGCGACGAATAGCAATCAGCCCCAGCATTTT. Protein sequence: CASSPRATNSNQPQHF. J is TRBJ1-5 and V is TRBV2; D is undetermined. Germline CDR1 and CDR2: SNHLY and FYNNEI. The CDR3 length is 16 residues. Trimming stripped 5 bases from V and 0 bases from J, with 14 bases between.

This clonotype has just a few counts. J is TRBJ2-7 and V is TRBV20-1; 9 bases are shared with TRBD1. Looked up from germline, CDR1 is DFQATT and CDR2 is SNEGSKA (reference sequence). Trimming removed 6 bases from V and 3 bases from J; junction bases left unmatched: 15. This CDR3 is built from 16 residues. The CDR3 DNA is TGCAGTGCCCCTGGGACAGGGTACCTAGGGGGCTACGAGCAGTACTTC. Translated, it gives CSAPGTGYLGGYEQYF.

The CDR3 region has the DNA TGTGCCAGCAGGGACGACTACGAGCAGTACTTC. Encoded protein: CASRDDYEQYF. The chain carries TRBV6-2 or TRBV6-3 and TRBJ2-7; D gene unclear. From germline, CDR1 is MNHEY and CDR2 SVGEGT. Between the trimmed V and J ends, which lost 6 bases and 3 bases, there was a span of 6 bases. This CDR3 region has 11 residues.

J is TRBJ2-3 and V is TRBV21-1; TRBD1 is taken as the D call from the table, unchecked against the DNA. TRBV21-1 is termed a pseudogene. The CDR3 has 14 residues. The CDR3 nucleotides read TGTGCCAGCAGCTGTGTACAGGGGGCAGATACGCAGTATTTT. The encoded protein is CASSCVQGADTQYF.